This T cell receptor (beta chain) was recovered during a study of OX40 agonist ivuxolimab in advanced cancers. This table comes from immunoSEQ multiplex PCR, and its TCRdb copy is limited to in-frame clones, with some not included. The data show about 25,000 clones, approximately 83% seen once. Germline CDR1 SGDLS, CDR2 YYNGEE. The length of the CDR3 is 15 residues. V dropped 0 bases and J dropped 4 bases, with 11 bases sitting between them. The sequence derives from an adult with an advanced solid tumor such as melanoma, head and neck, liver or kidney cancer. The material was CD4+ or CD8+ T cells sorted from blood, obtained in a trial of the OX40 agonist ivuxolimab. V usage is TRBV9 and J usage is TRBJ2-1, with D tentatively TRBD1 or TRBD2 (6 bases each). Here the CDR3 reads CASSVAGGGYNEQFF. The CDR3 coding sequence is TGTGCCAGCAGCGTAGCCGGGGGCGGTTACAATGAGCAGTTCTTC.